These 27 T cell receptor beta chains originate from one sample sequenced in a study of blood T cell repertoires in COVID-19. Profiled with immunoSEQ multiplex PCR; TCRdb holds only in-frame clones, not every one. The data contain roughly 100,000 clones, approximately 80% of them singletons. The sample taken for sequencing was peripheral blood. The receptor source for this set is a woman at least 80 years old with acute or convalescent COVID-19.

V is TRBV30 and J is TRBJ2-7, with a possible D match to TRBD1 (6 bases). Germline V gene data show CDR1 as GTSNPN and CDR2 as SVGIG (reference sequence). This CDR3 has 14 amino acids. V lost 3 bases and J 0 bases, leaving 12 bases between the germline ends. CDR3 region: CAWSPGTTSYEQYV. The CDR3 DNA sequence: TGTGCCTGGAGCCCCGGGACAACCTCCTACGAGCAGTACGTC.

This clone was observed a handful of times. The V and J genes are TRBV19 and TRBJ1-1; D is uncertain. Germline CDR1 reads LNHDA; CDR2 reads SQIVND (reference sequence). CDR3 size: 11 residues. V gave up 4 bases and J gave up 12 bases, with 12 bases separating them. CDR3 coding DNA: TGTGCCAGTAGTACGAGCATCGAGTCTTTCTTT. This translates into CASSTSIESFF.

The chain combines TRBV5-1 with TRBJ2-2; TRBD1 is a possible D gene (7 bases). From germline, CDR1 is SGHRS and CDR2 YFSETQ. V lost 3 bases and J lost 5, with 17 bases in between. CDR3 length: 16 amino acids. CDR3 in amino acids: CASSSGQVGGTGELFF. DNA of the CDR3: TGCGCCAGCAGCTCAGGACAGGTCGGAGGGACCGGGGAGCTGTTTTTT.

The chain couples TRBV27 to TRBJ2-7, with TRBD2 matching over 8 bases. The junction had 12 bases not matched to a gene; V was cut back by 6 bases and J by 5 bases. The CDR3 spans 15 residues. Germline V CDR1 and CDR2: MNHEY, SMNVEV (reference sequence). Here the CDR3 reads CASSGGGRPVDEQYF. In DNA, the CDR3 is TGTGCCAGCAGCGGGGGGGGGCGACCGGTAGACGAGCAGTACTTC.

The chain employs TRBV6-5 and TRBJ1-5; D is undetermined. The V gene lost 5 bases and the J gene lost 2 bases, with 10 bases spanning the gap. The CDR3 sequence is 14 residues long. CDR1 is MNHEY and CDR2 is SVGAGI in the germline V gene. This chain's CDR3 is CASSPRPGNQPQHF. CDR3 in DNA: TGTGCCAGCAGTCCCCGCCCAGGCAATCAGCCCCAGCATTTT.

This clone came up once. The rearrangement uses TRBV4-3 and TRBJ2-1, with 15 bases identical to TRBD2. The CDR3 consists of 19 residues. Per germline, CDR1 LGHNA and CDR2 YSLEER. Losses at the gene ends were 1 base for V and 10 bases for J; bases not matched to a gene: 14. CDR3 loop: CASSQGPIGTSGRPSEQFF. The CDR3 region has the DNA TGCGCCAGCAGCCAAGGCCCAATCGGGACTAGCGGGAGGCCCTCGGAGCAGTTCTTC.

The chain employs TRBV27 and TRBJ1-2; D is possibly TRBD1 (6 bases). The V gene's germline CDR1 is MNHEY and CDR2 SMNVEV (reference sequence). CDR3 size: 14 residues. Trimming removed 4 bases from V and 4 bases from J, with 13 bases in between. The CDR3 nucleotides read TGTGCCAGCAGTTCGGGGGGGCAGGTCTATGGCTACACCTTC. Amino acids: CASSSGGQVYGYTF.

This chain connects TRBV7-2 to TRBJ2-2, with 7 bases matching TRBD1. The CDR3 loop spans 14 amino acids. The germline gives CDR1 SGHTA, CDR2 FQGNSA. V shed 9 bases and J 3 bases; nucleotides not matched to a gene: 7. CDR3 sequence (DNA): TGTGCCAGTAGACCGGGACAGCACACCGGGGAGCTGTTTTTT. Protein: CASRPGQHTGELFF.

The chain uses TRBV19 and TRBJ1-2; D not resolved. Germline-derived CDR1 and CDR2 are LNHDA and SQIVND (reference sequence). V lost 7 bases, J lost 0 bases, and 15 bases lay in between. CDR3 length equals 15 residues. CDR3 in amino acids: CASTPTAGTNYGYTF. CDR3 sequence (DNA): TGTGCCAGTACCCCCACGGCGGGGACTAACTATGGCTACACCTTC.

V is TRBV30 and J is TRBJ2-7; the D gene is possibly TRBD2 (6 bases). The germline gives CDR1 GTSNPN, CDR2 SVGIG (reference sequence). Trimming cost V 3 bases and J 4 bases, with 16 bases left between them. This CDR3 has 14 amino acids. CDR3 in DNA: TGTGCCTGGAGCACAGGCCTAGCGCCTTACGAGCAGTACGTC. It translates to CAWSTGLAPYEQYV.

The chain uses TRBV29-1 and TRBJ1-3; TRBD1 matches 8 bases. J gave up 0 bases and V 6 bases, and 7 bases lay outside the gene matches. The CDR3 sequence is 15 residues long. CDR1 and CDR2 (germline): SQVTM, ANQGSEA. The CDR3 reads CSVGQGQSSGNTIYF. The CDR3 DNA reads TGCAGCGTCGGACAGGGACAGAGCTCTGGAAACACCATATATTTT.

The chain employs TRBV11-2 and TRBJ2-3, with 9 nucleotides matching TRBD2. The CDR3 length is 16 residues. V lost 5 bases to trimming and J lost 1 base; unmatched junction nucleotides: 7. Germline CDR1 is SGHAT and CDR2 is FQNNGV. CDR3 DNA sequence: TGTGCCAGCAGCGCATCCAGGACTAGCGGCACAGATACGCAGTATTTT. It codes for CASSASRTSGTDTQYF.

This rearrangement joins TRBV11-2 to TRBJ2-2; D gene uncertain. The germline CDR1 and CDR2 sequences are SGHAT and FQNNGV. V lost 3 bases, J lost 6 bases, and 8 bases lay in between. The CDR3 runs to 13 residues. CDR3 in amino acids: CASSFRLAGELFF. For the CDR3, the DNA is TGTGCCAGCAGCTTCAGATTGGCCGGGGAGCTGTTTTTT. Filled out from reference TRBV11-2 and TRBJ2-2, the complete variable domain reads EAGVAQSPRYKIIEKRQSVAFWCNPISGHATLYWYQQILGQGPKLLIQFQNNGVVDDSQLPKDRFSAERLKGVDSTLKIQPAKLEDSAVYLCASSFRLAGELFFGEGSRLTVL.

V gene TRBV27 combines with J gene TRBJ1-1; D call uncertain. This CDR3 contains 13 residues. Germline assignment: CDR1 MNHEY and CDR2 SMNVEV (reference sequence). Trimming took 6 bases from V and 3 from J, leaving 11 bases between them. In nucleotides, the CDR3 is TGTGCCAGCAGGCGTCGGGGAGACACTGAAGCTTTCTTT. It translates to CASRRRGDTEAFF.

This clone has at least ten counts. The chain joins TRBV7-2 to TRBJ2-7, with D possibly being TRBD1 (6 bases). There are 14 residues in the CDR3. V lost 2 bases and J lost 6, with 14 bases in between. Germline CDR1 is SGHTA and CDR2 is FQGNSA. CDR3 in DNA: TGTGCCAGCAGCTTAAGTCGTCCACAGGGCGAGCAGTACTTC. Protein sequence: CASSLSRPQGEQYF.

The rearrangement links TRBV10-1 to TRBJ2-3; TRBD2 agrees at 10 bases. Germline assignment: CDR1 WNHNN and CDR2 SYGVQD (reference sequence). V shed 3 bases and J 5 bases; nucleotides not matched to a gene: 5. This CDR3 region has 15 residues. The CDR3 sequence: CASSDGAGGLDTQYF. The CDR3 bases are TGCGCCAGCAGTGATGGAGCGGGAGGGTTAGATACGCAGTATTTT.

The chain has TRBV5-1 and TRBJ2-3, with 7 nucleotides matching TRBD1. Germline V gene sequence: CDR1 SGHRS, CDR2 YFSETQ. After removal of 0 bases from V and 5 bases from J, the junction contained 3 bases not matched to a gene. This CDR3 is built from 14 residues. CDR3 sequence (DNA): TGCGCCAGCAGCTTGGAGGCAGGGGGAGATACGCAGTATTTT. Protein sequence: CASSLEAGGDTQYF. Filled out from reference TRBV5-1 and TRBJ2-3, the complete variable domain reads KAGVTQTPRYLIKTRGQQVTLSCSPISGHRSVSWYQQTPGQGLQFLFEYFSETQRNKGNFPGRFSGRQFSNSRSEMNVSTLELGDSALYLCASSLEAGGDTQYFGPGTRLTVL.

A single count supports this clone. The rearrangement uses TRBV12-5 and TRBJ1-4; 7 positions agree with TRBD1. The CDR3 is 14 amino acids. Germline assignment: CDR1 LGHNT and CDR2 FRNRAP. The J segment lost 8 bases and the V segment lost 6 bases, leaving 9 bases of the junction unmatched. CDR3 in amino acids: CASGPDRRLEKLFF. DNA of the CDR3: TGTGCTAGTGGCCCGGACAGGAGACTCGAAAAACTGTTTTTT.

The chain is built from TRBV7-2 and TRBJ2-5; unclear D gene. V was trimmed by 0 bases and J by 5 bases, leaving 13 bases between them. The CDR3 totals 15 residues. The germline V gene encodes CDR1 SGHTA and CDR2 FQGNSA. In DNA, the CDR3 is TGTGCCAGCAGCTTAGCGGTCTTACTAAGTGAGACCCAGTACTTC. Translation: CASSLAVLLSETQYF.

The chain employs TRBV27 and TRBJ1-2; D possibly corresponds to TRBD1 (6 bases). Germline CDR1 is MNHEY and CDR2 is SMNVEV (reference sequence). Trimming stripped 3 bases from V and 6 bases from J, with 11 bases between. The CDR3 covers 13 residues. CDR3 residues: CASSFIQGNGYTF. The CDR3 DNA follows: TGTGCCAGCAGTTTCATACAGGGCAATGGCTACACCTTC.

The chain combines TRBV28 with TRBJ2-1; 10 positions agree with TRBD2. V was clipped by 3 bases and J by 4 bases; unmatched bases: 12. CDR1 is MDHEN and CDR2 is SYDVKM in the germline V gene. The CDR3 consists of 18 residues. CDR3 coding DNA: TGTGCCAGCAGTTTTCCAATCGGAGCGGGAGGGCCTTACAATGAGCAGTTCTTC. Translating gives CASSFPIGAGGPYNEQFF.

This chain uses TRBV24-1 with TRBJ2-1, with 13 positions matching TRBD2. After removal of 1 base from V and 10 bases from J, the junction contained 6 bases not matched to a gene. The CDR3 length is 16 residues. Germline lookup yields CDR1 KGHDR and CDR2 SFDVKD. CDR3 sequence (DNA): TGTGCCACCAGTGATTTTGGACTAGCGGGAGAAGAAGAGCAGTTCTTC. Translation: CATSDFGLAGEEEQFF.

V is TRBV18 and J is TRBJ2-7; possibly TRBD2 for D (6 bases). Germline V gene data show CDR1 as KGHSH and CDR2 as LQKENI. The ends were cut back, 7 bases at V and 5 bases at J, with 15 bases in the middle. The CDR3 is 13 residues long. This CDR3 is CASFGGTNHEQYF. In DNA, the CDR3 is TGTGCCAGCTTCGGGGGAACTAACCACGAGCAGTACTTC.

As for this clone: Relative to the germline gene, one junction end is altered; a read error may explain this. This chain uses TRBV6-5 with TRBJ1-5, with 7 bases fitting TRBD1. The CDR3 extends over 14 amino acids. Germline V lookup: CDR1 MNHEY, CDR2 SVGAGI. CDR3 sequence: CASRPGQRFQSQHF. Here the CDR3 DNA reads TGTGCCAGCAGACCGGGACAGAGGTTTCAGTCCCAGCATTTT.

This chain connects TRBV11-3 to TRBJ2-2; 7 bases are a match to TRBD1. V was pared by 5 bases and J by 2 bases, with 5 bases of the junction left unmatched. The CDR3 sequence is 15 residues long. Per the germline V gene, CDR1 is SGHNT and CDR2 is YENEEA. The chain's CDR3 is CASSNGQVNTGELFF. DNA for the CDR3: TGTGCCAGCAGCAACGGACAGGTTAACACCGGGGAGCTGTTTTTT.

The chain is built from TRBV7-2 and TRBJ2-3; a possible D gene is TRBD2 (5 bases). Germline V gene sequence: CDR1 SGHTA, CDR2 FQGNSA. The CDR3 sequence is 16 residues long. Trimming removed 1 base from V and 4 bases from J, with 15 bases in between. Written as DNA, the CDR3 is TGTGCCAGCAGCTTAGTCTGGGAGACGAGCGCAGATACGCAGTATTTT. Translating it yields CASSLVWETSADTQYF.

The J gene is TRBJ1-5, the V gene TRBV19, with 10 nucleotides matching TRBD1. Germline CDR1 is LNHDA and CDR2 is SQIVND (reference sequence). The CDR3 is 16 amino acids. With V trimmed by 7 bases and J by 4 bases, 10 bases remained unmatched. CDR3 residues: CASTSLGQGVNQPQHF. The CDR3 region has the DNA TGTGCCAGTACCTCCTTAGGACAGGGGGTTAATCAGCCCCAGCATTTT.